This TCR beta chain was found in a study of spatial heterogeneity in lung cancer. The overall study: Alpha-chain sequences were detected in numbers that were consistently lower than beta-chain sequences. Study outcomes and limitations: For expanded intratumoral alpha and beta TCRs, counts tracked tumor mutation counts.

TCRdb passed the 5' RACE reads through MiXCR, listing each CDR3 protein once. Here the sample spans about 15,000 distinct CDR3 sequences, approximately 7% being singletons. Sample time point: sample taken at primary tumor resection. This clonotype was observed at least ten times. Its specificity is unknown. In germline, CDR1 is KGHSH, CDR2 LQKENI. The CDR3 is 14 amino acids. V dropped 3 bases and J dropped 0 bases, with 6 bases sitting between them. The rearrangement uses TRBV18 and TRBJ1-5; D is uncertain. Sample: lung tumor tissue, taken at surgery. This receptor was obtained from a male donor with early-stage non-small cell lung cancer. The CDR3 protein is CASSPTDSNQPQHF. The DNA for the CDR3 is TGTGCCAGCTCACCGACGGATAGCAATCAGCCCCAGCATTTT.